The subject of this entry is one T cell receptor beta chain. Its antigen is as yet unknown. This entry comes from a study of T cell clones after liver transplantation. Looking at the study overall: Liver transplant recipients had immunosuppression withdrawal attempted within 2 years.

Findings and limits, study-wide: Rather than being deleted, graft donor-reactive T cells may have moved into the graft. A larger donor-reactive than third-party decline suggested partial antigen-specific deletion.

Sorting of unstimulated PBMCs yielded separate CD3+CD4+ and CD3+CD8+ fractions. With 11 bases removed from V and 8 bases from J, the gap between germline ends came to 18 bases. Per germline, CDR1 SNHLY and CDR2 FYNNEI. The length of the CDR3 is 13 residues. The protocol was immunoSEQ multiplex PCR, while the TCRdb copy is restricted to in-frame clones and leaves out a portion. The table has tens of thousands of clones, roughly 85% seen once. This clonotype was obtained from a human patient who received a liver transplant. Some T cells may originate from the graft donor. V usage is TRBV2 and J usage is TRBJ1-4; D may be TRBD1 (5 bases). The source material was CD4+ T cells from blood, sampled at the 22-month timepoint. CDR3 nucleotide sequence: TGTGCCGGCGGGGGGTCTCGTCGGGAAAAACTGTTTTTT. Translated: CAGGGSRREKLFF.